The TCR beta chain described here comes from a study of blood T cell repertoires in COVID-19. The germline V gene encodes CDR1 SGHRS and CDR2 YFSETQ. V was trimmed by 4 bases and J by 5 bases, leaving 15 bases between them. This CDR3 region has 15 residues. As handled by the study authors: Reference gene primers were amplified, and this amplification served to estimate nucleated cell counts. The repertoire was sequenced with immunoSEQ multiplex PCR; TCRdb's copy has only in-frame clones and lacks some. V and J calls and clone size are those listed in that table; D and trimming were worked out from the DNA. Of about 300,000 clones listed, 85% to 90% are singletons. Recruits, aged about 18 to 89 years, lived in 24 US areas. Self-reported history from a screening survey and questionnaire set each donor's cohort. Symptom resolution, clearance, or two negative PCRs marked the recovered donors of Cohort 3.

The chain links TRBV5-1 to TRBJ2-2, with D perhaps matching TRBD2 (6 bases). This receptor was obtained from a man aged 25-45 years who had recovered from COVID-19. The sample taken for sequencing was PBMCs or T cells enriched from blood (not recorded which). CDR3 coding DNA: TGCGCCAGCAGCCCCGATCTTAGCGGAACCGGGGAGCTGTTTTTT. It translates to CASSPDLSGTGELFF.